The 4 T cell receptor beta chains reported below all come from one sample, sequenced in a study of cytomegalovirus exposure and HLA in healthy donors. It was with 60 Vbeta and 13 Jbeta primers that the PCR ran. Sequencing was performed with immunoSEQ multiplex PCR; in TCRdb, only in-frame clones are kept and a portion is missing. The repertoire has approximately 190,000 clones, over 75% of them found once; the top ten carry roughly 6.7%. Sequenced: PBMCs. Receptor source: a middle-aged man in good health and CMV-seropositive.

As DNA, the CDR3 is TGCGCCAGCAGCTTGGACGCCCCAGACACCGGGGAGCTGTTTTTT. Protein: CASSLDAPDTGELFF. The chain has TRBV5-1 and TRBJ2-2, with D uncertain. V lost 0 bases and J lost 3, with 9 bases in between. The CDR3 covers 15 residues. Germline V gene lookup returns CDR1 SGHRS and CDR2 YFSETQ.

This sequence joins TRBV4-3 and TRBJ1-5, with 7 bases that match TRBD1. This CDR3 is 15 amino acids long. V shed 4 bases and J 5 bases; nucleotides not matched to a gene: 8. The germline CDR1 and CDR2 sequences are LGHNA and YSLEER. The CDR3 DNA reads TGCGCCAGCAGCCCCTGGAGGGGGCCGGATCAGCCCCAGCATTTT. Residues: CASSPWRGPDQPQHF.

The chain employs TRBV11-2 and TRBJ1-1; D uncertain. The CDR3 is made up of 14 amino acids. V lost 6 bases to trimming and J lost 0 bases, with 11 bases between them. Germline CDR1 and CDR2: SGHAT and FQNNGV. As DNA, the CDR3 is TGTGCCAGCAGTAATACAGCCATGAACACTGAAGCTTTCTTT. It codes for CASSNTAMNTEAFF.

This clone was counted a single time. V usage is TRBV7-3 and J usage is TRBJ2-2; weak D call: TRBD2 (7 bases). The V gene lost 7 bases and the J gene lost 7 bases, with 19 bases spanning the gap. Germline V gene sequence: CDR1 SGHTA, CDR2 FQGTGA. This CDR3 is 15 amino acids long. CDR3 in DNA: TGTGCCAGCACCCAAACCGGGGGGCTGGGCGGGGAGCTGTTTTTT. It translates to CASTQTGGLGGELFF.